This record looks at one TCR beta chain sequence and its context. Its antigen is not known. These data belong to a study of shared clonotypes between healthy human individuals. Study-wide results and caveats: Naive CD4 clonotype sharing across several donors was approximately 5.2%.

Trimming took off 2 bases at V and 8 bases at J, with 12 bases between the two ends. Germline values: CDR1 MDHEN, CDR2 SYDVKM. This CDR3 comprises 13 residues. Each cell subset's genomic DNA was divided evenly among several immunoSEQ plates. Repertoires were generated with immunoSEQ multiplex PCR, while TCRdb's copy carries only in-frame clones and drops some. The repertoire holds just under 350,000 clones, with around 79% as singletons. The specimen was memory CD4+ T cells sorted from blood. As for subset: CD45RA-negative fraction. The TCR originated in a young man in good health. This chain connects TRBV28 to TRBJ1-2, with D possibly being TRBD1 (6 bases). CDR3 nucleotides: TGTGCCAGCAGTTTAGTGGGGGCGAACGGCTACACCTTC. Translating gives CASSLVGANGYTF.